Each of the 10 T cell receptor beta chains below was sequenced from the same sample in a study of shared clonotypes between healthy human individuals. The repertoire was sequenced with immunoSEQ multiplex PCR; TCRdb's copy has only in-frame clones and lacks some. The sample has roughly 1,100,000 clones; approximately 68% are singletons. The sample taken for sequencing was memory CD4+ T cells sorted from blood. This sample's subset: CD45RA-negative fraction. Receptor source: a man between 18 and 35 years old in good health.

This chain links TRBV28 with TRBJ1-2; 7 nucleotides agree with TRBD1. CDR1 and CDR2 (germline): MDHEN, SYDVKM. Germline trimming cut 11 bases from V and 8 bases from J; bases unmatched to any gene: 17. The CDR3 covers 14 residues. This CDR3 is CASIETGNVGGYTF. The CDR3 DNA is TGTGCCTCAATAGAGACAGGGAACGTTGGAGGCTACACCTTC.

The chain carries TRBV5-6 and TRBJ2-2; TRBD1 agrees at 9 bases. This CDR3 comprises 15 residues. The V and J ends lost 4 bases and 1 base, in that order; junction bases with no gene match: 2. Germline values: CDR1 SGHDT, CDR2 YYEEEE. CDR3 sequence (DNA): TGTGCCAGCAGCGGGACAGGGAGGAACACCGGGGAGCTGTTTTTT. Encoded protein: CASSGTGRNTGELFF.

The chain carries TRBV5-1 and TRBJ2-7, with D uncertain. Per the germline V gene, CDR1 is SGHRS and CDR2 is YFSETQ. This CDR3 is built from 13 residues. V dropped 4 bases and J dropped 0 bases, with 8 bases sitting between them. The CDR3: CASSGLSSYEQYF. The CDR3 DNA reads as TGCGCCAGCAGCGGCCTAAGCTCCTACGAGCAGTACTTC.

This chain links TRBV11-3 with TRBJ2-1, with D possibly being TRBD2 (6 bases). The CDR3 spans 16 residues. CDR1 SGHNT and CDR2 YENEEA come from the germline V gene. V shed 3 bases and J shed 0 bases, with 12 bases lying between them. This CDR3 is CASSFGGTSSYNEQFF. The DNA of the CDR3 is TGTGCCAGCAGCTTCGGCGGGACCAGCTCCTACAATGAGCAGTTCTTC.

The chain couples TRBV5-1 to TRBJ2-7; TRBD2 agrees at 13 bases. Germline trimming cut 3 bases from V and 3 bases from J; bases unmatched to any gene: 0. The CDR3 loop spans 14 amino acids. Germline V gene data show CDR1 as SGHRS and CDR2 as YFSETQ. The CDR3 DNA is TGCGCCAGCAGCTGGACTAGCGGGAGCTACGAGCAGTACTTC. Protein sequence: CASSWTSGSYEQYF.

The chain employs TRBV28 and TRBJ1-6; the D gene is possibly TRBD1 (6 bases). The CDR3 consists of 15 residues. Germline assignment: CDR1 MDHEN and CDR2 SYDVKM. V lost 10 bases, J lost 7 bases, and 20 bases lay in between. The CDR3 DNA sequence: TGTGCCACCCTACCCTCCAGGGGCGTGAATTCACCCCTCCACTTT. Translated, it gives CATLPSRGVNSPLHF.

The V gene is TRBV2, the J gene TRBJ1-5; D is unclear. Germline loops: CDR1 SNHLY, CDR2 FYNNEI. The CDR3 has 13 amino acids. V shed 7 bases and J shed 6 bases, with 13 bases lying between them. The CDR3: CASTPLEGQPQHF. CDR3 nucleotide sequence: TGTGCCAGCACCCCACTCGAGGGTCAGCCCCAGCATTTT.

The V call is TRBV10-3, the J call TRBJ1-3; D might be TRBD1 (5 bases). This CDR3 region has 15 residues. The V gene lost 4 bases and the J gene lost 0 bases, with 10 bases spanning the gap. Per the germline V gene, CDR1 is ENHRY and CDR2 is SYGVKD. CDR3 nucleotides: TGTGCCATCAGTGCCGGGACCGACTCTGGAAACACCATATATTTT. Translated: CAISAGTDSGNTIYF.

The J gene is TRBJ2-7, the V gene TRBV9; TRBD2 agrees at 9 bases. The CDR3 covers 15 residues. The V segment lost 2 bases and the J segment 6 bases; nucleotides outside the gene matches: 9. Per germline, CDR1 SGDLS and CDR2 YYNGEE. The CDR3 nucleotides read TGTGCCAGCAGCGTTAGCGGGGGAGGTCTGTCCGAGCAGTACTTC. This codes for CASSVSGGGLSEQYF.

This chain links TRBV27 with TRBJ2-1, with D possibly TRBD1 on 5 matching bases. In germline, CDR1 is MNHEY, CDR2 SMNVEV (reference sequence). V lost 7 bases and J lost 0, with 16 bases in between. The CDR3 has 16 amino acids. The CDR3: CASTTVGLSSYNEQFF. The CDR3 region has the DNA TGTGCCAGCACGACAGTTGGCCTGAGCTCCTACAATGAGCAGTTCTTC.